This TCR beta chain was sequenced in a study of shared clonotypes between healthy human individuals. Study-level findings and limits: With a few donors compared, 4% to 5.5% of naive CD4 clonotypes were shared. An effect of sequencing depth on clonotype sharing among donors was expected. Among the subsets, naive ones generally showed larger estimated richness than memory ones.

This clone was seen just once. Its antigen remains unidentified. With 0 bases removed from V and 0 bases from J, the gap between germline ends came to 12 bases. In germline, CDR1 is SGHRS, CDR2 YFSETQ. The CDR3 covers 16 residues. In replicate PCRs of sorted subsets, roughly 190 ng DNA, about 30,000 T cell genomes, was used. Using immunoSEQ multiplex PCR, the repertoire was profiled, and TCRdb retains in-frame clones only, with some absent. In the table there are about 1.5 million clones, nearly 99% of which are singletons. The J gene is TRBJ1-1, the V gene TRBV5-1, with TRBD1 as a possible D gene (5 bases). Sequencing was carried out using naive CD4+ T cells sorted from blood. Regarding subset: CD45RA+ positively selected. The clonotype originates from a man under 40 in good health. The CDR3 nucleotides are TGCGCCAGCAGCTTGGTAGGGGTCGGTATGAACACTGAAGCTTTCTTT. It yields the protein CASSLVGVGMNTEAFF.